This T cell receptor beta chain appears in the sequencing data of a study of beta chain features in type 1 diabetes. In the study overall: Taken together, all samples contributed 107,917,701 examined sorted cells.

Study-level points and caveats: Sequencing from cDNA could over-represent high-TCR-expressing cells. There was a moderate but significant shortening of TCRB CDR3s in all four CD4+ subsets of Type 1 diabetes patients.

Trimming removed 6 bases from V and 0 bases from J, with 17 bases in between. The CDR3 is made up of 15 amino acids. Looked up from germline, CDR1 is SQVTM and CDR2 is ANQGSEA. cDNA synthesis used the whole RNA isolate, giving expressed TCRB sequences. TCRdb's copy holds only in-frame clones and misses some; the assay was immunoSEQ multiplex PCR. The profile shows more than 250,000 clones, around 25% of them singletons. Worth noting for this clone: Its antigen is still unknown.

Stem cell-like memory, regulatory, central memory and naive CD4+ cells were sorted via CD45RO/CCR7/CD25/CD127/CD95/CD27. The sequence derives from a woman aged 25-40 years with type 1 diabetes. What was sequenced was naive CD4+ T cells from blood. The chain employs TRBV29-1 and TRBJ1-1, with D hard to call. The CDR3 loop reads CSVLTPVTLNTEAFF. The CDR3 DNA reads as TGCAGCGTGCTGACCCCCGTGACACTGAACACTGAAGCTTTCTTT.